The rows below give T cell receptor beta chains drawn from one sample of a study of shared clonotypes between healthy human individuals. Clones were sequenced by immunoSEQ multiplex PCR, and TCRdb holds only the in-frame ones, with some missing. The sample lists about 480,000 clones, 79% seen once, with 10% to 15% in the top ten. Sample: PBMCs. Every receptor here comes from a woman aged 40 to 55 in good health. Some clones in this sample may be carry-over from other donors' samples. Each CDR3 is given without its conserved first and last residue.

cdr3_aa: SVDGLAGGKRETQY
v_call: TRBV29-1
j_call: TRBJ2-5

cdr3_aa: ASSIDLGRDEQY
v_call: TRBV19
j_call: TRBJ2-7

cdr3_aa: SVEDWGGPGNTIY
v_call: TRBV29-1
j_call: TRBJ1-3

cdr3_aa: ASSFIPLAGKETQY
v_call: TRBV7-2
j_call: TRBJ2-5

cdr3_aa: ASSSPTSGDINEQF
v_call: TRBV28
j_call: TRBJ2-1

cdr3_aa: ASSWGAQETQY
v_call: TRBV7-3
j_call: TRBJ2-5

cdr3_aa: ASSFNRPPQH
v_call: TRBV28
j_call: TRBJ1-5

cdr3_aa: ASSLERTRTGELF
v_call: TRBV7-2
j_call: TRBJ2-2

cdr3_aa: ASSKEQGWRQPQH
v_call: TRBV21-1
j_call: TRBJ1-5

cdr3_aa: ASSKQGVSNEQF
v_call: TRBV11-1
j_call: TRBJ2-1

cdr3_aa: ASSSLAGVSEQY
v_call: TRBV7-9
j_call: TRBJ2-7

cdr3_aa: ASSLVGRTNTEAF
v_call: TRBV5-4
j_call: TRBJ1-1

cdr3_aa: ASSKKTGRNYGYT
v_call: TRBV27
j_call: TRBJ1-2

cdr3_aa: AWDMGSGNSPLH
v_call: TRBV30
j_call: TRBJ1-6

cdr3_aa: ASSQGLMRDYGYT
v_call: TRBV4-3
j_call: TRBJ1-2

cdr3_aa: ASSLPGEGYT
v_call: TRBV11-2
j_call: TRBJ1-2

cdr3_aa: ASSSPQGQGINFGELF
v_call: TRBV7-8
j_call: TRBJ2-2

cdr3_aa: ASSLLRGQGLGNTIY
v_call: TRBV4-1
j_call: TRBJ1-3

cdr3_aa: ASSPGRSNQPQH
v_call: TRBV27
j_call: TRBJ1-5

cdr3_aa: ASSLRGAEAF
v_call: TRBV28
j_call: TRBJ1-1

cdr3_aa: ASRRDRTHGAF
v_call: TRBV2
j_call: TRBJ1-1

cdr3_aa: SVKELPYEQY
v_call: TRBV29-1
j_call: TRBJ2-7

cdr3_aa: ATTSGYEQY
v_call: TRBV15
j_call: TRBJ2-7

cdr3_aa: ASSNTGEADTQY
v_call: TRBV19
j_call: TRBJ2-3

cdr3_aa: ASSQDSGWTKNIQY
v_call: TRBV4-2
j_call: TRBJ2-4

cdr3_aa: ASSSDLASETQY
v_call: TRBV7-2
j_call: TRBJ2-5

cdr3_aa: ASSPGTGGEQY
v_call: TRBV18
j_call: TRBJ2-7

cdr3_aa: ASSTDRESFEQY
v_call: TRBV6-5
j_call: TRBJ2-7

cdr3_aa: ARKNGELF
v_call: TRBV2
j_call: TRBJ2-2

cdr3_aa: ASSLDFYEQY
v_call: TRBV11-2
j_call: TRBJ2-7

cdr3_aa: ASSVAIEGGPTGELF
v_call: TRBV9
j_call: TRBJ2-2

cdr3_aa: SVGRTGYEQY
v_call: TRBV29-1
j_call: TRBJ2-7

cdr3_aa: ATSGPGGNTDTQY
v_call: TRBV28
j_call: TRBJ2-3

cdr3_aa: ASSPNGGWAYEQY
v_call: TRBV18
j_call: TRBJ2-7

cdr3_aa: ASRRPLAGGPMNEQF
v_call: TRBV21-1
j_call: TRBJ2-1

cdr3_aa: AIPSSGVVTDTQY
v_call: TRBV28
j_call: TRBJ2-3

cdr3_aa: AYRSTRGGYEQY
v_call: TRBV5-4
j_call: TRBJ2-7

cdr3_aa: ASRLVAGEGFEQF
v_call: TRBV5-6
j_call: TRBJ2-1

cdr3_aa: ASSPTRLSGSYEQY
v_call: TRBV11-2
j_call: TRBJ2-7